Following are 3 T cell receptor beta chains from one sample sequenced in a study of T-cell reconstitution after alpha-beta-depleted transplantation in children (dated by TCRdb to the mid-2010s). The treatment or condition label of this sample denotes: allogeneic hematopoietic cell transplantation with graft depleted of TCRalphabeta T cells and CD19 B cells. Library method: PCR. TCRdb shows the sequencer as Illumina HiSeq 2500. To normalize quantification of the TCRbeta repertoire, the TCR libraries were built with molecular barcoding that relied on unique molecular identifiers. Clones were called with MiXCR by TCRdb after fastp trimmed the public reads at Q25, and only in-frame beta chains were retained. CDR3 protein duplicates are merged, each entry listing the most common genes and DNA. The sample contains 780,000 or so distinct CDR3 sequences, around 15% of them found a single time. Approximately 5% of the sample rests with the top ten.

The material sequenced was PBMCs, mostly from graft donor cells, taken 360 days after TCRalphabeta/CD19-depleted stem cell transplant. The receptors here all came from a male patient aged 10 to 17 who had a stem cell transplant for acute lymphoblastic leukemia, so the T cells may come from the graft donor.

J is TRBJ2-5 and V is TRBV11-2; 7 bases are shared with TRBD1. This CDR3 has 15 residues. In germline, CDR1 is SGHAT, CDR2 FQNNGV. V lost 2 bases to trimming and J lost 5 bases; unmatched junction nucleotides: 8. CDR3 nucleotides: TGTGCCAGCAGCTTAAACAGGGGAGAAACGGAGACCCAGTACTTC. Translating it yields CASSLNRGETETQYF.

This clonotype was recorded at least ten times. This chain links TRBV20-1 with TRBJ2-2; 12 positions match TRBD2. Germline V lookup: CDR1 DFQATT, CDR2 SNEGSKA (reference sequence). V was clipped by 6 bases and J by 4 bases; unmatched bases: 9. The CDR3 totals 16 residues. The CDR3 DNA reads TGCAGTGCCGAAAAACTAGCGGGAGGACTCACCGGGGAGCTGTTTTTT. Protein product: CSAEKLAGGLTGELFF.

This clonotype was counted a few times. The chain couples TRBV7-9 to TRBJ2-1, with D maybe TRBD1 (5 bases). The CDR3 is 13 residues long. The germline V gene encodes CDR1 SEHNR and CDR2 FQNEAQ (reference sequence). V gave up 3 bases and J gave up 6 bases, with 9 bases separating them. CDR3 in DNA: TGTGCCAGCAGCTTTAGACAGTTCAATGAGCAGTTCTTC. Its translation is CASSFRQFNEQFF. Full variable domain (remainder filled in from reference TRBV7-9 and TRBJ2-1): DTGVSQNPRHKITKRGQNVTFRCDPISEHNRLYWYRQTLGQGPEFLTYFQNEAQLEKSRLLSDRFSAERPKGSFSTLEIQRTEQGDSAMYLCASSFRQFNEQFFGPGTRLTVL.